Below, 10 T cell receptor beta chains from the same sample are listed, as sequenced in a study of blood T cells in healthy people across ages. Then a second PCR, running about 7 to 11 cycles, was carried out with a sample-barcoded 5' primer and a J-beta primer mix. TCRdb recomputed calls from the 5' RACE reads with MiXCR, one row per CDR3 protein. The sample lists about 1,600,000 distinct CDR3 sequences, approximately 38% seen once, with under 8% in the top ten. The sequenced material came from blood. The receptor source for this set is a woman aged 18-29 years in good health.

This clonotype was counted only a few times. V usage is TRBV10-3 and J usage is TRBJ1-1; D remains ambiguous. The germline V gene has CDR1 ENHRY and CDR2 SYGVKD. The V end lost 11 bases, the J end lost 1 base, and 14 bases lay between the germline ends. The CDR3 has 13 amino acids. Written as DNA, the CDR3 is TGTGCCGCCGCCGGGCCAGCGAACACTGAAGCTTTCTTT. Translating it yields CAAAGPANTEAFF.

This clonotype came up a few times. The rearrangement links TRBV20-1 to TRBJ2-7, with D perhaps matching TRBD1 (6 bases). This CDR3 contains 14 residues. V was clipped by 7 bases and J by 1 base, with 17 bases between them. The germline V gene encodes CDR1 DFQATT and CDR2 SNEGSKA (reference sequence). The CDR3 loop reads CSVSLGTPSYEQYF. The CDR3 DNA follows: TGCAGTGTTTCCCTCGGGACACCATCCTACGAGCAGTACTTC.

Comment on this clonotype: One end of the junction varies from germline; a read error may be responsible. The chain has TRBV29-1 and TRBJ2-3; D is unclear. CDR1 and CDR2 from the germline V gene are SQVTM and ANQGSEA. The CDR3 runs to 12 residues. CDR3 bases: TGCAGCGTTGCTCGGATGTCAGATACGCGGTATTTT. Amino acids: CSVARMSDTRYF.

This clonotype showed up just a few times. This chain's CDR3 is CASSGRRDRPYEQYF. In nucleotides, the CDR3 is TGTGCCAGCAGCGGACGCCGGGACAGACCCTACGAGCAGTACTTC. The V call is TRBV7-8, the J call TRBJ2-7, with TRBD1 matching over 7 bases. The germline V gene encodes CDR1 SGHVS and CDR2 FQNEAQ. This CDR3 contains 15 residues. With 5 bases clipped from V and 2 bases from J, the junction kept 9 bases outside the gene matches. Supplemented by reference TRBV7-8 and TRBJ2-7, the full variable domain reads GAGVSQSPRYKVAKRGQDVALRCDPISGHVSLFWYQQALGQGPEFLTYFQNEAQLDKSGLPSDRFFAERPEGSVSTLKIQRTQQEDSAVYLCASSGRRDRPYEQYFGPGTRLTVT.

The rearrangement uses TRBV20-1 and TRBJ1-5; D might be TRBD1 (5 bases). CDR3 size: 15 residues. Germline V gives CDR1 DFQATT, CDR2 SNEGSKA (reference sequence). V was cut by 3 bases and J by 0 bases, with 12 bases left in between. The CDR3 nucleotides are TGCAGTGCTAGTTCTGGACAAAATAGCAATCAGCCCCAGCATTTT. This sequence encodes CSASSGQNSNQPQHF.

The V and J genes are TRBV10-1 and TRBJ2-3, with D perhaps TRBD2 (7 bases). The ends were cut back, 0 bases at V and 2 bases at J, with 12 bases in the middle. The germline gives CDR1 WNHNN, CDR2 SYGVQD (reference sequence). The CDR3 length is 16 residues. In nucleotides, the CDR3 is TGCGCCAGCAGTGAGTCGGCCGGGGGGCTCACAGATACGCAGTATTTT. It specifies CASSESAGGLTDTQYF.

This clonotype was seen a handful of times. The V gene is TRBV7-2, the J gene TRBJ1-2; D call uncertain. V was cut by 6 bases and J by 12 bases, with 11 bases left in between. CDR3 length: 10 residues. The germline CDR1 and CDR2 sequences are SGHTA and FQGNSA. The CDR3 loop is CASRRTADTF. The CDR3 DNA is TGTGCCAGCAGGCGGACGGCGGACACCTTC.

The chain is built from TRBV12-3 or TRBV12-4 and TRBJ2-2; D remains unclear. The CDR3 has 15 amino acids. Trimming cost V 4 bases and J 8 bases, with 17 bases left between them. The CDR3 reads CASSSQGSLWGELFF. CDR3 nucleotides: TGTGCCAGCAGTTCGCAAGGGTCTTTGTGGGGGGAGCTGTTTTTT.

This sequence joins TRBV5-1 and TRBJ2-4; D not resolved. The CDR3 runs to 14 residues. V lost 4 bases and J lost 15, with 23 bases in between. Germline loops: CDR1 SGHRS, CDR2 YFSETQ. CDR3 loop: CASSLTDRNYELYF. The CDR3 DNA follows: TGCGCCAGCAGCCTGACGGACCGCAACTACGAGCTGTACTTC.

This clonotype has a handful of counts. The chain has TRBV4-1 and TRBJ2-1; 7 bases match TRBD2. The CDR3 is 16 amino acids. The junction had 10 bases not matched to a gene; V was cut back by 4 bases and J by 4 bases. CDR1 and CDR2 (germline): MGHRA, YSYEKL. The CDR3 region is CASSPRMGGLYNEQFF. The DNA of the CDR3 is TGCGCCAGCAGCCCTCGGATGGGGGGACTATACAATGAGCAGTTCTTC.